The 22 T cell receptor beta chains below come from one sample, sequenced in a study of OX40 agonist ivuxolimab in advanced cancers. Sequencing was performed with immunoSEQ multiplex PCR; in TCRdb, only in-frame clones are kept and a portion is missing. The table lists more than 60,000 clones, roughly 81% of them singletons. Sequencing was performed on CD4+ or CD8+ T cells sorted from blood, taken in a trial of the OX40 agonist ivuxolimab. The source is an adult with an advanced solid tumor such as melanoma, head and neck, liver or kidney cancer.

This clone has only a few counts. CDR3 amino acids: CASSEEAGGPDTQYF. For the CDR3, the DNA is TGTGCCAGCAGTGAAGAAGCGGGAGGGCCAGATACGCAGTATTTT. The chain couples TRBV6-4 to TRBJ2-3; 10 bases are a match to TRBD2. V trimming: 3 bases; J trimming: 4 bases; junction bases outside the gene matches: 4. The CDR3 runs 15 residues. Germline lookup yields CDR1 MRHNA and CDR2 SNTAGT.

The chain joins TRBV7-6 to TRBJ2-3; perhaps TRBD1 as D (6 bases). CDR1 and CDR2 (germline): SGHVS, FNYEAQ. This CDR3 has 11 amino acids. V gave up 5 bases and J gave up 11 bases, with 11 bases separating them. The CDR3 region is CASSQGLRQYF. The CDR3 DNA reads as TGTGCCAGCAGCCAGGGGCTTCGGCAGTATTTT.

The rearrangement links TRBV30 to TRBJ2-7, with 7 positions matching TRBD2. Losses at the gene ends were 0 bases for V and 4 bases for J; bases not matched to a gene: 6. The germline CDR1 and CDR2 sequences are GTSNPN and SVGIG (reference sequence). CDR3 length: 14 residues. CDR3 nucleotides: TGTGCCTGGAGTGTTATCGGGGGGAGATACGAGCAGTACTTC. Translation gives CAWSVIGGRYEQYF. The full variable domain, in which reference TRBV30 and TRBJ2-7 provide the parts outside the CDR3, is SQTIHQWPATLVQPVGSPLSLECTVEGTSNPNLYWYRQAAGRGLQLLFYSVGIGQISSEVPQNLSASRPQDRQFILSSKKLLLSDSGFYLCAWSVIGGRYEQYFGPGTRLTVT.

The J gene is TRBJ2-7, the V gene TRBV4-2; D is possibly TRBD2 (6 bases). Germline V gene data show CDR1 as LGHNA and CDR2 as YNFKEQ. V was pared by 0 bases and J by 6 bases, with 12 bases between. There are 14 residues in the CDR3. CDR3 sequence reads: CASSQESQGGEQYF. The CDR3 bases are TGTGCCAGCAGCCAAGAGAGCCAGGGAGGCGAGCAGTACTTC.

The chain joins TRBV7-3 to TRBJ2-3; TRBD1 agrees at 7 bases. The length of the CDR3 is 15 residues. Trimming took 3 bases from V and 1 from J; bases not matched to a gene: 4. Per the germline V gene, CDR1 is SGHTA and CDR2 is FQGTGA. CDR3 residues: CASSFPTGGTDTQYF. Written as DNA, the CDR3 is TGTGCCAGCAGCTTTCCTACAGGGGGCACAGATACGCAGTATTTT.

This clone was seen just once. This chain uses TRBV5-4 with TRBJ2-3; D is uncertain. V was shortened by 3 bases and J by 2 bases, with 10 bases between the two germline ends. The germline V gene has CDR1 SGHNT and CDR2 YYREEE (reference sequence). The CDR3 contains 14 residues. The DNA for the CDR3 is TGTGCCAGCAGCTCTATAGAAACCACAGATACGCAGTATTTT. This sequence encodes CASSSIETTDTQYF.

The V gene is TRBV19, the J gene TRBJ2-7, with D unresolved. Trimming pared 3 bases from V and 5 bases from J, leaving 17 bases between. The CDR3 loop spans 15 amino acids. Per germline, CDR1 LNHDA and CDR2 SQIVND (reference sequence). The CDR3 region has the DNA TGTGCCAGTAGTATGGGCAGGATTGTAAGTAACGAGCAGTACTTC. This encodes CASSMGRIVSNEQYF.

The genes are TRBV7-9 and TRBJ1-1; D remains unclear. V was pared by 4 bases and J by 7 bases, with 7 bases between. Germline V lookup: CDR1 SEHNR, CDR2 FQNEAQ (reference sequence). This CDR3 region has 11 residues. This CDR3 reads CASSSGFEAFF. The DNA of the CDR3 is TGTGCCAGCAGCTCCGGGTTTGAAGCTTTCTTT.

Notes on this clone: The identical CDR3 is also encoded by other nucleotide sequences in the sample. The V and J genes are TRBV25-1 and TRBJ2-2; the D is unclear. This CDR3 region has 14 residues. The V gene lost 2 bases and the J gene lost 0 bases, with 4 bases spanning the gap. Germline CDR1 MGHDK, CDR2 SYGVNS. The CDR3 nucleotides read TGTGCCAGCAGTGAAGTGGCGAACACCGGGGAGCTGTTTTTT. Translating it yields CASSEVANTGELFF.

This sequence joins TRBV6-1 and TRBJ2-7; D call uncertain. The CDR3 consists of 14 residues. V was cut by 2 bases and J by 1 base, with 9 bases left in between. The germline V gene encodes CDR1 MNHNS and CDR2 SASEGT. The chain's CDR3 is CASSETADSYEQYF. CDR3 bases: TGTGCCAGCAGTGAAACGGCAGATTCCTACGAGCAGTACTTC.

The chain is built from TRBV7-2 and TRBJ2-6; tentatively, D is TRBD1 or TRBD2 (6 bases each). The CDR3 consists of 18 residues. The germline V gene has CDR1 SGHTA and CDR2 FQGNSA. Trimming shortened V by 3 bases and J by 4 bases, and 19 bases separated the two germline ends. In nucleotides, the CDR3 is TGTGCCAGCAGCTTGTGGGGGGCCTATCTCTCGGGGGCCAACGTCCTGACTTTC. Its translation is CASSLWGAYLSGANVLTF.

CDR3 sequence: CASSVAPSGKETQYF. In nucleotides, the CDR3 is TGTGCCAGCAGCGTAGCGCCTAGCGGCAAAGAGACCCAGTACTTC. The genes are TRBV9 and TRBJ2-5; 7 bases are shared with TRBD2. The trim removed 0 bases at V and 3 bases at J, leaving 5 bases unmatched. CDR1 SGDLS and CDR2 YYNGEE come from the germline V gene. This CDR3 spans 15 amino acids.

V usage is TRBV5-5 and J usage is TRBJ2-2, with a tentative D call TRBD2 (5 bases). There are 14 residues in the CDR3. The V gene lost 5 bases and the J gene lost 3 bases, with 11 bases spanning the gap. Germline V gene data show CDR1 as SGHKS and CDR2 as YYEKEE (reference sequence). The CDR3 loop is CASRVGGYTGELFF. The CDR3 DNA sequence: TGTGCCAGCAGGGTTGGAGGTTACACCGGGGAGCTGTTTTTT.

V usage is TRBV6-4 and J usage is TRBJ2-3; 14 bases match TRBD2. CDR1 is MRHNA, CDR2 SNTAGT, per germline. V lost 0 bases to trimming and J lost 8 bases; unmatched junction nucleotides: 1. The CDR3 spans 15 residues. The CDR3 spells CASSDSTSGGATQYF. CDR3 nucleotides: TGTGCCAGCAGTGACTCGACTAGCGGGGGGGCTACGCAGTATTTT.

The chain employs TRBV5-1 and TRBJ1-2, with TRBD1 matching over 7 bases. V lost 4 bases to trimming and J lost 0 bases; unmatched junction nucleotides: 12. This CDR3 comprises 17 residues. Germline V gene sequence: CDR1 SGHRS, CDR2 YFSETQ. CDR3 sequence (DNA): TGCGCCAGCAGCCAAGGAGTATTGGGACAGCCTAACTATGGCTACACCTTC. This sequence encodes CASSQGVLGQPNYGYTF.

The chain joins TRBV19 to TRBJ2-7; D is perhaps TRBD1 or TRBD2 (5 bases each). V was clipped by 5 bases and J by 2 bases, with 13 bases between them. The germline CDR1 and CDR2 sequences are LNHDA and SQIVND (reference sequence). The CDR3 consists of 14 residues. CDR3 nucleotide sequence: TGTGCCAGTAGTGAGGGGCAAGCCACCTACGAGCAGTACTTC. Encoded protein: CASSEGQATYEQYF.

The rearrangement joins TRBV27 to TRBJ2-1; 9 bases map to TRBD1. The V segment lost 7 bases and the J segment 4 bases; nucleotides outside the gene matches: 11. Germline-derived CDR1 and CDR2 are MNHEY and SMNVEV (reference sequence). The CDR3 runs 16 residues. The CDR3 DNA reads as TGTGCCAGCACCCTTCGACCAGGACAGGGGTACAATGAGCAGTTCTTC. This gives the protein CASTLRPGQGYNEQFF.

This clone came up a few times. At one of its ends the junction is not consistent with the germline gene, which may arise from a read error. CDR3 protein: CASCLGAMETQYF. Here the CDR3 DNA reads TGTGCCAGCTGCTTAGGGGCAATGGAGACCCAGTACTTC. The J gene is TRBJ2-5, the V gene TRBV7-9, with D tentatively TRBD1 (5 bases). The CDR3 spans 13 residues. CDR1 and CDR2 from the germline V gene are SEHNR and FQNEAQ (reference sequence).

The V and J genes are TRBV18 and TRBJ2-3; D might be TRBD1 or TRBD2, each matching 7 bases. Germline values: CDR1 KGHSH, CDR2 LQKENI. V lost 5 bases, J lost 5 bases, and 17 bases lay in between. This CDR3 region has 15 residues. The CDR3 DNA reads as TGTGCCAGCTCATCAGGGGGGGCCGGGGAAGATACGCAGTATTTT. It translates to CASSSGGAGEDTQYF.

The CDR3 nucleotides read TGTGCCAGCACCCTGGGGAGCGGGGGGGCTAATGAGCAGTTCTTC. Protein product: CASTLGSGGANEQFF. The chain couples TRBV6-1 to TRBJ2-1, with TRBD2 matching over 10 bases. Germline V gene lookup returns CDR1 MNHNS and CDR2 SASEGT. The CDR3 consists of 15 residues. V lost 7 bases to trimming and J lost 7 bases; unmatched junction nucleotides: 10.

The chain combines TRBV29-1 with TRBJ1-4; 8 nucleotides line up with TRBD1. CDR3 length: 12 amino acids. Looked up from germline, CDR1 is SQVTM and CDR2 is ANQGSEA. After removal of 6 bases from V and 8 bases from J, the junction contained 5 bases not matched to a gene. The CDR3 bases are TGCAGCGTGAGACAGGGGCTCGAAAAACTGTTTTTT. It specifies CSVRQGLEKLFF.

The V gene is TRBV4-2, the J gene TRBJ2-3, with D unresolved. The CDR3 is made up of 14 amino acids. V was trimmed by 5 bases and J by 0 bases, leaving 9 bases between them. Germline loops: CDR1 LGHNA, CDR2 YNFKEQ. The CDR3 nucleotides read TGTGCCAGCAGCGAAAAGCCTAGCACAGATACGCAGTATTTT. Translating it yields CASSEKPSTDTQYF.